This TCR beta chain was recorded in a study of vaccination and CD4 T cells after COVID-19. Study at large: Overlapping spike pools from SARS-CoV-2 and HCoV-NL63, HCoV-OC43 and HCoV-229E served as culture stimuli.

Documented treatment: roughly 10-day PBMC culture with coronavirus spike peptide pools or control peptides (ViraFEST assay). V shed 5 bases and J 5 bases; nucleotides not matched to a gene: 4. This CDR3 region has 14 residues. Germline V gene lookup returns CDR1 DFQATT and CDR2 SNEGSKA (reference sequence). Study observations and caveats: Although the median of SARS-CoV-2-reactive clonotypes rose from about 20 to 38, the change was not significant.

To note about this clonotype: Antigen specificity is unknown.

The Oncomine TCR Beta short-read assay was applied to DNA of cultured CD4+ T cells. TCRdb re-derived calls from the PCR reads in MiXCR, one entry per CDR3 protein. Of roughly 19,000 distinct CDR3 sequences in the sample, around 60% were seen once. This sequence was found in a human donor who had recovered from COVID-19. This chain links TRBV20-1 with TRBJ2-1; the match to TRBD1 covers 12 bases. The sequencing input was CD4+ T cells from blood, cultured in vitro. The CDR3 coding sequence is TGCAGTGCTGGGACAGGGGGCGGGAACAATGAGCAGTTCTTC. Translation: CSAGTGGGNNEQFF.